A single sample gave rise to the 4 T cell receptor beta chains below, sequenced in a study of blood T cell repertoires in COVID-19. The method was immunoSEQ multiplex PCR; TCRdb's version includes in-frame clones alone and lacks a portion of them. The sample shows around 250,000 clones, 70% to 90% of them seen only once. Sequencing was performed on peripheral blood. The source is a man aged 60 to 75 who had recovered from COVID-19.

V is TRBV6-5 and J is TRBJ1-5, with TRBD1 as a possible D gene (6 bases). Looked up from germline, CDR1 is MNHEY and CDR2 is SVGAGI. This CDR3 is built from 13 residues. V lost 5 bases, J lost 3 bases, and 8 bases lay in between. CDR3 DNA sequence: TGTGCCAGCAGTACAGGGCACAATCAGCCCCAGCATTTT. Amino acid sequence: CASSTGHNQPQHF.

The chain uses TRBV5-4 and TRBJ1-4, with 7 bases that match TRBD1. CDR3 length: 19 residues. Germline V CDR1 and CDR2: SGHNT, YYREEE (reference sequence). V was clipped by 0 bases and J by 0 bases; unmatched bases: 11. In DNA, the CDR3 is TGTGCCAGCAGCTTGGCCCCGACAGGGTATCGGGCAACTAATGAAAAACTGTTTTTT. It codes for CASSLAPTGYRATNEKLFF.

About this clone: At one end, the junction sequence differs from germline, possibly due to a read error. The chain has TRBV7-7 and TRBJ2-3; maybe TRBD1 (6 bases). This CDR3 region has 15 residues. The germline V gene encodes CDR1 SSHAT and CDR2 FNYEAQ (reference sequence). The CDR3 region is CASSRDMASTDTQYF. The CDR3 nucleotides are TGTGCTAGCAGCCGGGACATGGCTAGCACAGATACGCAGTATTTT. Filled out from reference TRBV7-7 and TRBJ2-3, the complete variable domain reads GAGVSQSPRYKVTKRGQDVTLRCDPISSHATLYWYQQALGQGPEFLTYFNYEAQPDKSGLPSDRFSAERPEGSISTLTIQRTEQRDSAMYRCASSRDMASTDTQYFGPGTRLTVL.

The V gene is TRBV5-5, the J gene TRBJ1-6; no clear D. The CDR3 runs 13 residues. Between the trimmed V and J ends, which lost 0 bases and 5 bases, there was a span of 3 bases. Germline lookup yields CDR1 SGHKS and CDR2 YYEKEE (reference sequence). DNA of the CDR3: TGTGCCAGCAGCTTGGCCGATAATTCACCCCTCCACTTT. It encodes CASSLADNSPLHF. Full variable domain (remainder filled in from reference TRBV5-5 and TRBJ1-6): DAGVTQSPTHLIKTRGQQVTLRCSPISGHKSVSWYQQVLGQGPQFIFQYYEKEERGRGNFPDRFSARQFPNYSSELNVNALLLGDSALYLCASSLADNSPLHFGNGTRLTVT.